Listed below are T cell receptor beta chains from one sample, sequenced in a study of blood T cell repertoires in COVID-19. The assay was immunoSEQ multiplex PCR, and TCRdb's table has in-frame clones only and misses some. The data contain about 210,000 clones, approximately 91% of them singletons. The sample was peripheral blood. The receptor set was obtained from a woman in her thirties or forties with acute or convalescent COVID-19. Both conserved end residues are part of each CDR3.

V: TRBV24-1
CDR3: CATSSSVDNEQFF

V: TRBV4-1
CDR3: CASSQGLSRQSSGNTIYF

V: TRBV5-4
CDR3: CASSLVRRGVHQETQYF

V: TRBV6-6
CDR3: CASRGGKETQYF

V: TRBV3-1/TRBV3-2
CDR3: CASSPGGLSYNEQFF

V: TRBV4-2
CDR3: CASSRDRGQDYGYTF

V: TRBV7-9
CDR3: CASSSLAGGPKDYGYTF

V: TRBV15
CDR3: CATSSRTGLFYGYTF

V: TRBV18
CDR3: CASSPGSGGYNEQFF

V: TRBV5-6
CDR3: CASSFQGRQPQHF

V: TRBV5-6
CDR3: CASSSGTGVNNQPQHF

V: TRBV2
CDR3: CASSKTGPRAGELFF

V: TRBV2
CDR3: CASSETGQFSYGYTF

V: TRBV9
CDR3: CASSLRGGGYTF

V: TRBV5-1
CDR3: CASSGGDTGPEGAFF

V: TRBV5-1
CDR3: CASSLHSGTGISPLHF